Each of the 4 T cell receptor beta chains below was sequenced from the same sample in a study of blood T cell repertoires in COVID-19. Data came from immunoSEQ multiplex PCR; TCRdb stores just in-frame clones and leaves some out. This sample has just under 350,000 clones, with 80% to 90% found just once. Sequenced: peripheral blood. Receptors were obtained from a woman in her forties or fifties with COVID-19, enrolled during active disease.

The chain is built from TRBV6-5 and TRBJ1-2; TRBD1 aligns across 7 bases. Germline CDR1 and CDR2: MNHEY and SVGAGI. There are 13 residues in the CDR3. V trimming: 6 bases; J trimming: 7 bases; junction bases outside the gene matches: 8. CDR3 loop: CASRRTGASGYTF. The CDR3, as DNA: TGTGCCAGCAGGCGTACAGGGGCTAGTGGCTACACCTTC.

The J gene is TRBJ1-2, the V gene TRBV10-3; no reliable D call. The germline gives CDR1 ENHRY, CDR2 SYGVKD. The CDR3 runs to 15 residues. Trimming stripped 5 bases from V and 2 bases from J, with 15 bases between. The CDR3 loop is CAISPGPRENYGYTF. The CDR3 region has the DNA TGTGCCATCAGTCCGGGCCCCCGGGAGAACTATGGCTACACCTTC.

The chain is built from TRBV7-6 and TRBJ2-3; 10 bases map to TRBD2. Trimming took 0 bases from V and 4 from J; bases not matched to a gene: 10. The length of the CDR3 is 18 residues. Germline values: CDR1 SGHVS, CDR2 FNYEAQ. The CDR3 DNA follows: TGTGCCAGCAGCTTAGCCCTGCCTAGCGGGAGTTTCGCAGATACGCAGTATTTT. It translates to CASSLALPSGSFADTQYF.

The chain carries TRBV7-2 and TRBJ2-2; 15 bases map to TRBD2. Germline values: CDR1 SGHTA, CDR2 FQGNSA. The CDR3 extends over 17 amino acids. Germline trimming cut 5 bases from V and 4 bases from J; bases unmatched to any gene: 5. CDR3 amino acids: CASSPGTSGRTTGELFF. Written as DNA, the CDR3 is TGTGCCAGCAGCCCGGGGACTAGCGGGAGGACCACCGGGGAGCTGTTTTTT.